Sequencing of this T cell receptor beta chain was carried out in a study of blood T cell repertoires in COVID-19. About the study: The United States, Italy and Spain were the sources of the acute and convalescent COVID-19 samples. T cells, B-cell-depleted T cells, or PBMCs provided the cDNA or gDNA that served as material.

Patients in Seattle were enrolled during active infection, then followed longitudinally. As originally analysed: How many nucleated cells were present was estimated from reference gene primer amplification. TCRdb's table, derived via immunoSEQ multiplex PCR, lists solely in-frame clones and lacks some. The DNA was the basis for D and trimming; V, J and clone size are from that table. The sample includes 360,000 or so clones, approximately 89% of them seen just once. Per the germline V gene, CDR1 is MDHEN and CDR2 is SYDVKM. This CDR3 comprises 14 residues. V lost 3 bases to trimming and J lost 4 bases, with 13 bases between them.

The sequence was collected from a woman aged 55-69 years with COVID-19, enrolled during active disease. The sequenced sample was peripheral blood. The gene calls are TRBV28 and TRBJ2-7; TRBD2 might be the D (5 bases). The CDR3 DNA is TGTGCCAGCAGTTTTGGAGGAAAGGGATACGAGCAGTACTTC. Its protein is CASSFGGKGYEQYF.